This T cell receptor beta chain was obtained from a study of cytomegalovirus exposure and HLA in healthy donors. The PCR used 60 Vbeta and 13 Jbeta primers. TCRdb keeps only in-frame clones here, not all; method: immunoSEQ multiplex PCR. The repertoire holds about 160,000 clones, with 80% as singletons. Trimming cost V 3 bases and J 4 bases; bases outside gene matches: 5. The CDR3 consists of 16 residues. CDR1 SGDLS and CDR2 YYNGEE come from the germline V gene. Sample: PBMCs. This receptor was obtained from a man younger than 40 in good health and CMV-seronegative. The chain uses TRBV9 and TRBJ2-1, with 12 nucleotides matching TRBD2. The CDR3 sequence is CASSDRLAGEYNEQFF. Written as DNA, the CDR3 is TGTGCCAGCAGCGACAGACTAGCGGGAGAGTACAATGAGCAGTTCTTC.